Listed below are T cell receptor beta chains from one sample, sequenced in a study of control samples from healthy donors and cancer patients. Sequencing used immunoSEQ multiplex PCR; TCRdb keeps in-frame clones, though not all of them. The sample has over 100,000 clones, just under 95% seen once. Sequencing was carried out using blood. The receptors were gathered from a man in his late teens or twenties in good health. Both conserved end residues are part of each CDR3. Each record gives: J gene, D gene, V gene, clone size, CDR3 protein, CDR3 DNA. The D gene is left open where the match is weak. Rows give clone size only sometimes, using once, few, many, or a class for an expanded clone.

j_call: TRBJ1-4
d_call: NA
v_call: TRBV7-3
clone_size: NA
cdr3_aa: CASSLRTANNEKLFF
cdr3_nt: TGTGCCAGCAGCTTAAGGACAGCAAATAATGAAAAACTGTTTTTT

j_call: TRBJ2-1
d_call: TRBD2
v_call: TRBV2
clone_size: NA
cdr3_aa: CASRELAGGTFSSYNEQFF
cdr3_nt: TGTGCCAGCAGGGAACTAGCGGGGGGCACGTTCTCCTCCTACAATGAGCAGTTCTTC

j_call: TRBJ2-1
d_call: TRBD2
v_call: TRBV9
clone_size: NA
cdr3_aa: CASSGAGGPEQFF
cdr3_nt: TGTGCCAGCTCGGGGGCGGGGGGCCCTGAGCAGTTCTTC

j_call: TRBJ1-6
d_call: NA
v_call: TRBV5-1
clone_size: NA
cdr3_aa: CASSPGPSSSYNSPLHF
cdr3_nt: TGCGCCAGCAGCCCCGGACCGTCTAGCTCCTATAATTCACCCCTCCACTTT

j_call: TRBJ2-7
d_call: TRBD2
v_call: TRBV13
clone_size: NA
cdr3_aa: CASSPSGGPSYEQYF
cdr3_nt: TGTGCCAGCAGCCCTAGCGGGGGGCCCTCCTACGAGCAGTACTTC

j_call: TRBJ2-2
d_call: TRBD1
v_call: TRBV7-9
clone_size: once
cdr3_aa: CASSSTGTAHTGELFF
cdr3_nt: TGTGCCAGCAGCTCTACCGGGACAGCACACACCGGGGAGCTGTTTTTT

j_call: TRBJ2-1
d_call: TRBD2
v_call: TRBV3-1/TRBV3-2
clone_size: NA
cdr3_aa: CASSQAGGLNEQFF
cdr3_nt: TGTGCCAGCAGCCAGGCGGGGGGGCTGAATGAGCAGTTCTTC

j_call: TRBJ2-7
d_call: NA
v_call: TRBV2
clone_size: NA
cdr3_aa: CASSEPPGPYEQYF
cdr3_nt: TGTGCCAGCAGTGAACCCCCGGGGCCCTACGAGCAGTACTTC

j_call: TRBJ2-3
d_call: NA
v_call: TRBV4-1
clone_size: NA
cdr3_aa: CASSLRGDTQYF
cdr3_nt: TGCGCCAGCAGCCTCCGTGGAGATACGCAGTATTTT

j_call: TRBJ1-6
d_call: TRBD1
v_call: TRBV7-2
clone_size: NA
cdr3_aa: CASSTGQGISPLHF
cdr3_nt: TGTGCCAGCAGCACAGGACAGGGTATTTCACCCCTCCACTTT

j_call: TRBJ1-1
d_call: NA
v_call: TRBV19
clone_size: NA
cdr3_aa: CARNRKWGEGANTEAFF
cdr3_nt: TGTGCCAGGAATCGAAAGTGGGGGGAAGGGGCGAACACTGAAGCTTTCTTT

j_call: TRBJ1-1
d_call: NA
v_call: TRBV10-3
clone_size: once
cdr3_aa: CAISESTGGLREAFF
cdr3_nt: TGTGCCATCAGTGAGTCGACGGGCGGATTGAGGGAAGCTTTCTTT

j_call: TRBJ2-3
d_call: NA
v_call: TRBV6-5
clone_size: NA
cdr3_aa: CASRPSGITDTQYF
cdr3_nt: TGTGCCAGCAGACCTTCGGGGATCACAGATACGCAGTATTTT

j_call: TRBJ2-1
d_call: TRBD2
v_call: TRBV5-4
clone_size: NA
cdr3_aa: CASSFNLAGGNTNEQFF
cdr3_nt: TGTGCCAGCAGCTTTAATTTAGCGGGGGGCAATACAAATGAGCAGTTCTTC

j_call: TRBJ1-2
d_call: NA
v_call: TRBV11-3
clone_size: NA
cdr3_aa: CASSHLRPYKDYGYTF
cdr3_nt: TGTGCCAGCAGCCACCTCAGACCCTACAAGGACTATGGCTACACCTTC

j_call: TRBJ2-5
d_call: TRBD2
v_call: TRBV3-1/TRBV3-2
clone_size: NA
cdr3_aa: CASSQEASGGPGTQYF
cdr3_nt: TGTGCCAGCAGCCAAGAGGCTAGCGGGGGGCCCGGGACCCAGTACTTC

j_call: TRBJ2-3
d_call: NA
v_call: TRBV15
clone_size: NA
cdr3_aa: CATSRDFGTDTQYF
cdr3_nt: TGTGCCACCAGCAGAGATTTCGGGACCGATACGCAGTATTTT

j_call: TRBJ1-4
d_call: NA
v_call: TRBV2
clone_size: NA
cdr3_aa: CASNPGEKLFF
cdr3_nt: TGTGCCAGCAATCCTGGGGAAAAACTGTTTTTT

j_call: TRBJ1-5
d_call: NA
v_call: TRBV5-1
clone_size: NA
cdr3_aa: CASSLYGAGNQPQHF
cdr3_nt: TGCGCCAGCAGCTTATATGGGGCTGGCAATCAGCCCCAGCATTTT

j_call: TRBJ2-7
d_call: NA
v_call: TRBV6-6
clone_size: NA
cdr3_aa: CASSYGVEQYF
cdr3_nt: TGTGCCAGCAGTTACGGAGTCGAGCAGTACTTC

j_call: TRBJ1-1
d_call: NA
v_call: TRBV5-1
clone_size: NA
cdr3_aa: CASSLGLGWGTEAFF
cdr3_nt: TGCGCCAGCAGCTTGGGATTAGGGTGGGGCACTGAAGCTTTCTTT

j_call: TRBJ2-3
d_call: TRBD2
v_call: TRBV11-2
clone_size: NA
cdr3_aa: CASSLTAGGSTDTQYF
cdr3_nt: TGTGCCAGCAGCTTAACGGCGGGGGGTAGCACAGATACGCAGTATTTT

j_call: TRBJ1-3
d_call: NA
v_call: TRBV5-1
clone_size: NA
cdr3_aa: CASSPGALSGNTIYF
cdr3_nt: TGCGCCAGCAGCCCGGGGGCGCTATCTGGAAACACCATATATTTT

j_call: TRBJ2-2
d_call: TRBD1
v_call: TRBV19
clone_size: NA
cdr3_aa: CAIGGQGHPNTGELFF
cdr3_nt: TGTGCCATAGGCGGACAGGGGCACCCGAACACCGGGGAGCTGTTTTTT

j_call: TRBJ2-7
d_call: NA
v_call: TRBV5-5
clone_size: NA
cdr3_aa: CASSRIGYEQYF
cdr3_nt: TGTGCCAGCAGCAGGATCGGTTACGAGCAGTACTTC

j_call: TRBJ1-4
d_call: NA
v_call: TRBV7-5
clone_size: NA
cdr3_aa: CARSLVTGGGEYTNEKLFF
cdr3_nt: TGTGCCAGAAGCTTAGTAACGGGTGGGGGGGAGTACACTAATGAAAAACTGTTTTTT

j_call: TRBJ1-2
d_call: TRBD1
v_call: TRBV4-2
clone_size: NA
cdr3_aa: CASSQTMTGNYGYTF
cdr3_nt: TGTGCCAGCAGCCAAACAATGACAGGGAACTATGGCTACACCTTC

j_call: TRBJ1-4
d_call: TRBD1
v_call: TRBV7-9
clone_size: NA
cdr3_aa: CASSYRQGREKLFF
cdr3_nt: TGTGCCAGCAGCTATCGACAGGGAAGAGAAAAACTGTTTTTT

j_call: TRBJ1-3
d_call: NA
v_call: TRBV5-4
clone_size: NA
cdr3_aa: CASSAIPGSGNTIYF
cdr3_nt: TGTGCCAGCAGCGCCATCCCAGGTAGTGGAAACACCATATATTTT

j_call: TRBJ1-1
d_call: TRBD1
v_call: TRBV6-5
clone_size: NA
cdr3_aa: CASSSGTVEAFF
cdr3_nt: TGTGCCAGCAGTTCCGGGACAGTTGAAGCTTTCTTT

j_call: TRBJ1-1
d_call: NA
v_call: TRBV7-3
clone_size: NA
cdr3_aa: CASSLRSRGTEAFF
cdr3_nt: TGTGCCAGCAGCTTAAGATCCCGGGGCACTGAAGCTTTCTTT

j_call: TRBJ2-5
d_call: TRBD2
v_call: TRBV3-1/TRBV3-2
clone_size: NA
cdr3_aa: CASSRGGADQETQYF
cdr3_nt: TGTGCCAGCAGCCGCGGGGGGGCCGACCAAGAGACCCAGTACTTC

j_call: TRBJ2-7
d_call: NA
v_call: TRBV30
clone_size: NA
cdr3_aa: CAWSVTDRGLYEQYF
cdr3_nt: TGTGCCTGGAGTGTAACGGACAGAGGACTCTACGAGCAGTACTTC

j_call: TRBJ2-1
d_call: TRBD2
v_call: TRBV7-6
clone_size: NA
cdr3_aa: CASSGPGLAGGLSSYNEQFF
cdr3_nt: TGTGCCAGCAGCGGGCCGGGACTAGCGGGGGGATTGAGTTCCTACAATGAGCAGTTCTTC

j_call: TRBJ2-2
d_call: NA
v_call: TRBV6-2/TRBV6-3
clone_size: NA
cdr3_aa: CASSDPNTGELFF
cdr3_nt: TGTGCCAGCAGTGACCCGAACACCGGGGAGCTGTTTTTT

j_call: TRBJ2-5
d_call: NA
v_call: TRBV7-2
clone_size: NA
cdr3_aa: CASSSRFLETQYF
cdr3_nt: TGTGCCAGCAGCTCCCGGTTCTTGGAGACCCAGTACTTC

j_call: TRBJ1-1
d_call: TRBD1
v_call: TRBV6-5
clone_size: NA
cdr3_aa: CASSYRDREAFF
cdr3_nt: TGTGCCAGCAGTTATAGGGACAGAGAAGCTTTCTTT

j_call: TRBJ2-1
d_call: TRBD2
v_call: TRBV4-1
clone_size: NA
cdr3_aa: CASTELAGGGYNEQFF
cdr3_nt: TGCGCCAGCACTGAGCTAGCGGGGGGCGGGTACAATGAGCAGTTCTTC

j_call: TRBJ2-1
d_call: TRBD2
v_call: TRBV18
clone_size: NA
cdr3_aa: CASSPGLAIHEQFF
cdr3_nt: TGTGCCAGCTCACCGGGACTAGCAATCCATGAGCAGTTCTTC

j_call: TRBJ1-1
d_call: NA
v_call: TRBV5-1
clone_size: NA
cdr3_aa: CASSFNLQLMNTEAFF
cdr3_nt: TGCGCCAGCAGCTTCAATTTACAGCTCATGAACACTGAAGCTTTCTTT

j_call: TRBJ1-1
d_call: TRBD1
v_call: TRBV5-4
clone_size: few
cdr3_aa: CASSFGQGSTEAFF
cdr3_nt: TGTGCCAGCAGCTTCGGACAGGGGAGCACTGAAGCTTTCTTT

j_call: TRBJ2-1
d_call: NA
v_call: TRBV7-9
clone_size: NA
cdr3_aa: CASSFQLLNEQFF
cdr3_nt: TGTGCCAGCAGCTTTCAGCTTCTCAATGAGCAGTTCTTC

j_call: TRBJ2-1
d_call: NA
v_call: TRBV5-1
clone_size: NA
cdr3_aa: CASSLARAAEAYNEQFF
cdr3_nt: TGCGCCAGCAGCTTGGCTCGGGCAGCGGAGGCCTACAATGAGCAGTTCTTC

j_call: TRBJ2-2
d_call: NA
v_call: TRBV28
clone_size: NA
cdr3_aa: CAIGGLNTGELFF
cdr3_nt: TGTGCCATAGGGGGACTGAACACCGGGGAGCTGTTTTTT

j_call: TRBJ2-3
d_call: NA
v_call: TRBV6-8
clone_size: NA
cdr3_aa: CASTRTLSTDTQYF
cdr3_nt: TGTGCCAGCACCCGGACACTTAGCACAGATACGCAGTATTTT

j_call: TRBJ2-5
d_call: NA
v_call: TRBV19
clone_size: NA
cdr3_aa: CASSMTRGVVETQYF
cdr3_nt: TGTGCCAGTAGTATGACCAGGGGGGTCGTGGAGACCCAGTACTTC

j_call: TRBJ2-2
d_call: TRBD1
v_call: TRBV10-2
clone_size: NA
cdr3_aa: CASRQLRDRGYTGELFF
cdr3_nt: TGCGCCAGCAGACAACTTCGGGACAGGGGTTACACCGGGGAGCTGTTTTTT

j_call: TRBJ2-7
d_call: NA
v_call: TRBV4-1
clone_size: NA
cdr3_aa: CASSQGRLRGSYEQYF
cdr3_nt: TGCGCCAGCAGCCAAGGAAGGCTGAGGGGGTCCTACGAGCAGTACTTC

j_call: TRBJ1-2
d_call: TRBD1
v_call: TRBV19
clone_size: NA
cdr3_aa: CASKDRGSDGYTF
cdr3_nt: TGTGCCAGTAAGGACAGGGGTTCAGATGGCTACACCTTC

j_call: TRBJ2-3
d_call: NA
v_call: TRBV3-1/TRBV3-2
clone_size: NA
cdr3_aa: CASSEGLSTDTQYF
cdr3_nt: TGTGCCAGCAGCGAAGGTTTAAGCACAGATACGCAGTATTTT

j_call: TRBJ1-3
d_call: NA
v_call: TRBV30
clone_size: NA
cdr3_aa: CAWSGGARGNTIYF
cdr3_nt: TGTGCCTGGAGTGGGGGGGCCCGTGGAAACACCATATATTTT

j_call: TRBJ2-5
d_call: TRBD2
v_call: TRBV30
clone_size: few
cdr3_aa: CAWSLGLAEETQYF
cdr3_nt: TGTGCCTGGAGTTTGGGACTAGCGGAAGAGACCCAGTACTTC

j_call: TRBJ2-1
d_call: TRBD2
v_call: TRBV5-1
clone_size: NA
cdr3_aa: CASMGGGAVDEQFF
cdr3_nt: TGCGCCAGCATGGGCGGGGGGGCCGTCGATGAGCAGTTCTTC

j_call: TRBJ2-3
d_call: NA
v_call: TRBV7-2
clone_size: NA
cdr3_aa: CASSLVAGTDTQYF
cdr3_nt: TGTGCCAGCAGCTTAGTGGCGGGCACAGATACGCAGTATTTT

j_call: TRBJ2-1
d_call: TRBD2
v_call: TRBV20-1
clone_size: NA
cdr3_aa: CSASLLAGGGEQFF
cdr3_nt: TGCAGTGCTAGTCTACTAGCGGGGGGGGGTGAGCAGTTCTTC